Presented here are 8 T cell receptor beta chains from one specimen sequenced in a study of blood T cell repertoires in COVID-19. Generated by immunoSEQ multiplex PCR, the TCRdb table keeps only in-frame clones and is missing some. This sample has around 100,000 clones, with about nine tenths found just once. Material: peripheral blood. These receptors originate from a man aged 50 or older with acute or convalescent COVID-19.

The rearrangement joins TRBV24-1 to TRBJ2-3; 10 nucleotides agree with TRBD1. Germline assignment: CDR1 KGHDR and CDR2 SFDVKD. This CDR3 has 13 residues. Trimming took 9 bases from V and 8 from J; bases not matched to a gene: 7. The CDR3 bases are TGTGCCACCGAGGGACAGGGGCGAGCTACGCAGTATTTT. Translating it yields CATEGQGRATQYF.

The gene calls are TRBV7-8 and TRBJ2-7; 9 bases are shared with TRBD2. The CDR3 loop spans 19 amino acids. CDR1 and CDR2 from the germline V gene are SGHVS and FQNEAQ. V shed 5 bases, J shed 0 bases, and the junction held 17 bases outside the gene matches. The CDR3 nucleotides are TGTGCCAGCAGCGCGAGACCCTTAGCGGGAGCCGAAGGCTCCTACGAGCAGTACTTC. Translated, it gives CASSARPLAGAEGSYEQYF.

The V gene is TRBV5-4, the J gene TRBJ2-6; possible D gene TRBD1, 5 bases. Deletions cut 0 bases from V and 2 bases from J, with 12 bases between. Germline V gives CDR1 SGHNT, CDR2 YYREEE (reference sequence). CDR3 length: 17 residues. Here the CDR3 DNA reads TGTGCCAGCAGCTTGGGTGGGTTGGGGCCTGGGGCCAACGTCCTGACTTTC. Protein: CASSLGGLGPGANVLTF.

The chain employs TRBV5-4 and TRBJ1-2; D remains unclear. Germline lookup yields CDR1 SGHNT and CDR2 YYREEE (reference sequence). V was shortened by 0 bases and J by 13 bases, with 19 bases between the two germline ends. CDR3 length: 14 amino acids. The CDR3 DNA sequence: TGTGCCAGCAGCTTGGAGACTTCCCCCTCGCCTGGCACCTTC. This sequence encodes CASSLETSPSPGTF.

This chain joins TRBV3-1 (or the pseudogene TRBV3-2) and TRBJ2-2, with 9 bases matching TRBD1. The CDR3 is 15 amino acids. Germline V gives CDR1 LGHDT, CDR2 YNNKEL (reference sequence). The ends lost 0 bases at V and 9 bases at J; junction bases unmatched: 5. CDR3 sequence (DNA): TGTGCCAGCAGCCAAGAACAGGGGGCGCGCCGGGAGCTGTTTTTT. Encoded protein: CASSQEQGARRELFF.

The chain has TRBV5-6 and TRBJ2-7; D gene unclear. This CDR3 has 14 residues. The V end was cut by 0 bases, the J end by 3 bases, with 10 bases between. Per germline, CDR1 SGHDT and CDR2 YYEEEE. The CDR3 nucleotides are TGTGCCAGCAGCTTGGGGCAGGTAGGCTACGAGCAGTACTTC. Protein: CASSLGQVGYEQYF.

The chain joins TRBV19 to TRBJ2-1; 11 bases are shared with TRBD2. Germline V CDR1 and CDR2: LNHDA, SQIVND (reference sequence). V lost 4 bases and J lost 5; bases outside the gene matches: 4. The CDR3 has 15 amino acids. CDR3 sequence (DNA): TGTGCCAGTAGTAAAGGACTAGCGGGCCACAATGAGCAGTTCTTC. Translating it yields CASSKGLAGHNEQFF.

The genes are TRBV21-1 and TRBJ2-7; TRBD1 is the table's D call, not checked against the DNA. TRBV21-1 is noted as a pseudogene. There are 15 residues in the CDR3. CDR3 region: CASSKTTGGSYEQYF. DNA for the CDR3: TGTGCCAGCAGCAAGACGACAGGGGGGTCCTACGAGCAGTACTTC.